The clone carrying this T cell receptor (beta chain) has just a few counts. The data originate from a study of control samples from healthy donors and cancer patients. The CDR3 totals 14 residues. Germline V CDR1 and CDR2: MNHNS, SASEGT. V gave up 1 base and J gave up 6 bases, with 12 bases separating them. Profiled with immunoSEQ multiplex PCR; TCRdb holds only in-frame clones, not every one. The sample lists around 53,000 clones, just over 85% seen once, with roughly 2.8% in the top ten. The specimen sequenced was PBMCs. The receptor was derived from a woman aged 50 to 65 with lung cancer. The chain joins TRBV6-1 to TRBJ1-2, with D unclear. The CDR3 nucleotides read TGTGCCAGCAGTGAAGGGGTATCAGGTCATGGCTACACCTTC. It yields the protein CASSEGVSGHGYTF.